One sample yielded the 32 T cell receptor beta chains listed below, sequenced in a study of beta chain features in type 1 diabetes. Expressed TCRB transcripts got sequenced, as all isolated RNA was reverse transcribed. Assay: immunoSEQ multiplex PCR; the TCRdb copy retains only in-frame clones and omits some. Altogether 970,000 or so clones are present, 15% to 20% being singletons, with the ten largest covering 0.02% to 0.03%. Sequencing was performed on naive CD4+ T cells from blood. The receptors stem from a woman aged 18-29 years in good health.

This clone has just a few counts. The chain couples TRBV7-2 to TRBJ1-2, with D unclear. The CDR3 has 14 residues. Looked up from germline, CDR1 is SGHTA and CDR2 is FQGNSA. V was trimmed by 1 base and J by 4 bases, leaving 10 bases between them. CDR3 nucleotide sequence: TGTGCCAGCAGCTTAGACGCCGGCCTCTATGGCTACACCTTC. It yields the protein CASSLDAGLYGYTF.

This CDR3 is CAISQNLYEQYF. The CDR3 coding sequence is TGTGCCATCAGTCAGAACCTCTACGAGCAGTACTTC. V gene TRBV10-3 combines with J gene TRBJ2-7; no firm D call. The CDR3 extends over 12 amino acids. With 5 bases removed from V and 3 bases from J, the gap between germline ends came to 8 bases. CDR1 is ENHRY and CDR2 is SYGVKD in the germline V gene.

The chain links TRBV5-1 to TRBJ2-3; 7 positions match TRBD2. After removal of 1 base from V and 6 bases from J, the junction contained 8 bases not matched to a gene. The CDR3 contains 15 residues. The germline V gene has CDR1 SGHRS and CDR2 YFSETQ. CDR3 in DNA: TGCGCCAGCAGCTTGCGGGCGGGAGTAACCGATACGCAGTATTTT. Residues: CASSLRAGVTDTQYF. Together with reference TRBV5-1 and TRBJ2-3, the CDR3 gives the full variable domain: KAGVTQTPRYLIKTRGQQVTLSCSPISGHRSVSWYQQTPGQGLQFLFEYFSETQRNKGNFPGRFSGRQFSNSRSEMNVSTLELGDSALYLCASSLRAGVTDTQYFGPGTRLTVL.

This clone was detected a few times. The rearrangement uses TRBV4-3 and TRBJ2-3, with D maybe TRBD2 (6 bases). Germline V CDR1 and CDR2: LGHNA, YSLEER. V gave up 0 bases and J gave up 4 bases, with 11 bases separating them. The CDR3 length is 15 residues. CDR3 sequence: CASSQETGVADTQYF. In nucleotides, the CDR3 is TGCGCCAGCAGCCAAGAAACGGGGGTCGCAGATACGCAGTATTTT.

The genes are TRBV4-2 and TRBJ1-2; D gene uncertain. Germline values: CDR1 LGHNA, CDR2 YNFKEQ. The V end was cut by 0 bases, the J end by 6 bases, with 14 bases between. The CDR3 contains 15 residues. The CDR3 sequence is CASSQELAARHGYTF. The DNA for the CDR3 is TGTGCCAGCAGCCAAGAGTTGGCAGCTAGACATGGCTACACCTTC.

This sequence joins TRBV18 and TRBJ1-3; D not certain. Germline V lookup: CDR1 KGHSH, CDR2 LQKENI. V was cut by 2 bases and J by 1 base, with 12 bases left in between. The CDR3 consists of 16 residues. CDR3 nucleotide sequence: TGTGCCAGCTCACCAGAACCAAGGGTATCTGGAAACACCATATATTTT. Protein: CASSPEPRVSGNTIYF.

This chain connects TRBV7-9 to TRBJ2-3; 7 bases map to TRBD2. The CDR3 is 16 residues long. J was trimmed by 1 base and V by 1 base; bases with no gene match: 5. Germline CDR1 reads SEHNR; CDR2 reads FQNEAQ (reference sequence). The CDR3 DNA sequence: TGTGCCAGCAGCTTAGGTCTAGCGGATCGCACAGATACGCAGTATTTT. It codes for CASSLGLADRTDTQYF.

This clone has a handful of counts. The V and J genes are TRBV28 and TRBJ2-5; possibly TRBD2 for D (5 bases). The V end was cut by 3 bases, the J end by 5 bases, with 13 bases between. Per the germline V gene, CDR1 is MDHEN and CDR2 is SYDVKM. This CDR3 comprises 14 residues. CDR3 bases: TGTGCCAGCAGTTTTTTGGGGAGATCGGAGACCCAGTACTTC. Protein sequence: CASSFLGRSETQYF.

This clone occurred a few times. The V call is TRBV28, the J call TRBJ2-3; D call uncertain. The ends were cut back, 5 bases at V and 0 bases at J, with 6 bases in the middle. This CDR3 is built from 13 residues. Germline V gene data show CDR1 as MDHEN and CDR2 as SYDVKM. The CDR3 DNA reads TGTGCCAGCAGTAAGGACAGCACAGATACGCAGTATTTT. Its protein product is CASSKDSTDTQYF. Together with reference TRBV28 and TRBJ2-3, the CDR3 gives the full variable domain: DVKVTQSSRYLVKRTGEKVFLECVQDMDHENMFWYRQDPGLGLRLIYFSYDVKMKEKGDIPEGYSVSREKKERFSLILESASTNQTSMYLCASSKDSTDTQYFGPGTRLTVL.

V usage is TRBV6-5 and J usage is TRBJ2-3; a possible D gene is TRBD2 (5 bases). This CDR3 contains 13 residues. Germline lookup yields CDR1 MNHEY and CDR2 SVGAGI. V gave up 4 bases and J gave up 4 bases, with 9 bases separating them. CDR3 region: CASSSGMADTQYF. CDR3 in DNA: TGTGCCAGCAGTTCGGGAATGGCAGATACGCAGTATTTT.

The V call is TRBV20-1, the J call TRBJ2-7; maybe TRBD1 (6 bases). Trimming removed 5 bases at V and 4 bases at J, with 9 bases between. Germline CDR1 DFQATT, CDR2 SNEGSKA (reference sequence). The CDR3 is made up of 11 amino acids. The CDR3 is CSAVRGYEQYF. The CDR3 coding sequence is TGCAGTGCTGTCAGGGGTTACGAGCAGTACTTC.

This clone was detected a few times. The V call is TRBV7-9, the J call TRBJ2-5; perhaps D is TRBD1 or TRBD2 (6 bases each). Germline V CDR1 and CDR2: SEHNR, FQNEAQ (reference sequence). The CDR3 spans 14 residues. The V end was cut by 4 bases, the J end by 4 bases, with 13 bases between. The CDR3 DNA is TGTGCCAGCAGCTACAGTCGGGGGCGAGAGACCCAGTACTTC. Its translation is CASSYSRGRETQYF.

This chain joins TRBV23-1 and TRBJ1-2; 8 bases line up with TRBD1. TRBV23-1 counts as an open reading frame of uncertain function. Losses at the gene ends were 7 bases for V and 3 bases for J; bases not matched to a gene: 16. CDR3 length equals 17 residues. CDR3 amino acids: CASTTRAGDRGYYGYTF. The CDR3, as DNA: TGCGCCAGCACCACCCGGGCGGGAGACAGGGGCTACTATGGCTACACCTTC.

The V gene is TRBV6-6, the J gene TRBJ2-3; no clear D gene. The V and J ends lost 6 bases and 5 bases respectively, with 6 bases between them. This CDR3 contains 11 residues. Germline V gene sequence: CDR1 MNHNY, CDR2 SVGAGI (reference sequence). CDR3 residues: CASSLLDTQYF. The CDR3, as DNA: TGTGCCAGCAGCCTACTAGATACGCAGTATTTT.

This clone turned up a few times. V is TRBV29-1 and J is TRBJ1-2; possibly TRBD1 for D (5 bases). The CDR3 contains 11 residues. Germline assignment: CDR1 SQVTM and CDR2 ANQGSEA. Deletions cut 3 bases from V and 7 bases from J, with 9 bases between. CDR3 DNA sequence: TGCAGCGTTGACACAGGCTCTGGCTACACCTTC. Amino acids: CSVDTGSGYTF.

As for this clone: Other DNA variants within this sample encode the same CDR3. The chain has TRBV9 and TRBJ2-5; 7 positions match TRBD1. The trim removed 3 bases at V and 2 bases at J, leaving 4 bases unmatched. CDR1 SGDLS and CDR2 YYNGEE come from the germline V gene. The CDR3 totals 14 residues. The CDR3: CASSARTGQETQYF. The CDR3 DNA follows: TGTGCCAGCAGCGCACGGACAGGTCAAGAGACCCAGTACTTC.

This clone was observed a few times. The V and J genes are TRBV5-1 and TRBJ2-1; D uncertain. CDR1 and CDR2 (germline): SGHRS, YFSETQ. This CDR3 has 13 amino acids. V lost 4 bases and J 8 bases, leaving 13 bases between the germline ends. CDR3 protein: CASSPRVEDEQFF. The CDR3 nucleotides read TGCGCCAGCAGCCCTCGAGTTGAGGATGAGCAGTTCTTC.

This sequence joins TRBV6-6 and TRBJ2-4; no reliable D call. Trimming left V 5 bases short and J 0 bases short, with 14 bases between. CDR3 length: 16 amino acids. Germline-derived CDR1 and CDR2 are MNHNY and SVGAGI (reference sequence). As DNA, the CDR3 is TGTGCCAGCAGTCCCAGGACCCGAATAGCCAAAAACATTCAGTACTTC. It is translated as CASSPRTRIAKNIQYF.

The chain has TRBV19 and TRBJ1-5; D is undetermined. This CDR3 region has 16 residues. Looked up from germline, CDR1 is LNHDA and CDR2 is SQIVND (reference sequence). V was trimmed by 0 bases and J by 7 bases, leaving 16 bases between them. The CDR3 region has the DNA TGTGCCAGTAGTATAGATCTGAGATGGCATCAACAGCCCCAGCATTTT. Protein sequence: CASSIDLRWHQQPQHF.

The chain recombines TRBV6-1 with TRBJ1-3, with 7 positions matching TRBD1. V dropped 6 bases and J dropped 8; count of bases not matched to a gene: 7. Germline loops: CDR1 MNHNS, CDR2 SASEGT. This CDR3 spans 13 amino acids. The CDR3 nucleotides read TGTGCCAGCAGAACGACAGGGCGGGACACCATATATTTT. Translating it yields CASRTTGRDTIYF.

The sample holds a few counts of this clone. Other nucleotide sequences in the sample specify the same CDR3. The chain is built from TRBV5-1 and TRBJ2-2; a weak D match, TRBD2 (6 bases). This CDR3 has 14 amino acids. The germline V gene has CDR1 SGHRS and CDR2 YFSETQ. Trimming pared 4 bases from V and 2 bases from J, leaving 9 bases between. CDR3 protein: CASSLSGNTGELFF. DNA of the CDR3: TGCGCCAGCAGCCTTAGCGGAAACACCGGGGAGCTGTTTTTT.

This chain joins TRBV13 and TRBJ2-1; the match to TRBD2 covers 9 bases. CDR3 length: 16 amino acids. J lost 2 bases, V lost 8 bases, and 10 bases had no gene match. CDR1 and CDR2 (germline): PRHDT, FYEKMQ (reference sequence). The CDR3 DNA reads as TGTGCCAGCTCGCTTAGCGGGAGTAGCGCCTACAATGAGCAGTTCTTC. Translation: CASSLSGSSAYNEQFF.

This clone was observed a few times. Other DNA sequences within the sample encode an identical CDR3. CDR3 region: CASRTSGTDTQYF. DNA for the CDR3: TGTGCCAGCCGGACTAGCGGGACAGATACGCAGTATTTT. The chain recombines TRBV28 with TRBJ2-3; 11 nucleotides agree with TRBD2. The V segment lost 8 bases and the J segment 3 bases; nucleotides outside the gene matches: 1. The CDR3 sequence is 13 residues long. CDR1 is MDHEN and CDR2 is SYDVKM in the germline V gene.

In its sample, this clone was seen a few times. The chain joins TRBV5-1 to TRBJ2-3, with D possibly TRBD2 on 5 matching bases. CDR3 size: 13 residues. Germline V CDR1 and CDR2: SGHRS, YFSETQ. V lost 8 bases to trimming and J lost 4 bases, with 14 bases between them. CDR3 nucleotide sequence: TGCGCCAGTGGACTCGGGTGGGCAGATACGCAGTATTTT. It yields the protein CASGLGWADTQYF.

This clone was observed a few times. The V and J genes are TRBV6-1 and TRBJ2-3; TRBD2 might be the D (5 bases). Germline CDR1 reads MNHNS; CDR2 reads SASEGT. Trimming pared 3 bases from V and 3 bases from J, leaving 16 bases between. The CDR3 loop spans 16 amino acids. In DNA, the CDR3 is TGTGCCAGCAGTGAGTTGGCGGGTTCCCTTACAGATACGCAGTATTTT. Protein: CASSELAGSLTDTQYF.

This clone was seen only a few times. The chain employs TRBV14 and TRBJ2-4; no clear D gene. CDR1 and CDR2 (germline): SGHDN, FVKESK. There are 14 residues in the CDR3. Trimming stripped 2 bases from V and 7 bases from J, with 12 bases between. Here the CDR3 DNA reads TGTGCCAGCAGCCAACCCGGAAGGGCGAACATTCAGTACTTC. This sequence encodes CASSQPGRANIQYF.

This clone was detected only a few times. CDR3 in DNA: TGTGCCAGCAGCCAAAGGACTAGCGGGAGGACCTCCCAGTACTTC. Residues: CASSQRTSGRTSQYF. The J gene is TRBJ2-5, the V gene TRBV11-2; 14 nucleotides align to TRBD2. CDR3 size: 15 residues. Germline V gene data show CDR1 as SGHAT and CDR2 as FQNNGV. With V trimmed by 5 bases and J by 9 bases, 8 bases remained unmatched.

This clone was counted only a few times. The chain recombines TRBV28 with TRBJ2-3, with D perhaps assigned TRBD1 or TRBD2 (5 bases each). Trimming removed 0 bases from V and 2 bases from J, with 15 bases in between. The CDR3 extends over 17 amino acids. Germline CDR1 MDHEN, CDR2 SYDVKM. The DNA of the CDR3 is TGTGCCAGCAGTTTATGGTCGGACTGGGGGTCCACAGATACGCAGTATTTT. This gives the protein CASSLWSDWGSTDTQYF.

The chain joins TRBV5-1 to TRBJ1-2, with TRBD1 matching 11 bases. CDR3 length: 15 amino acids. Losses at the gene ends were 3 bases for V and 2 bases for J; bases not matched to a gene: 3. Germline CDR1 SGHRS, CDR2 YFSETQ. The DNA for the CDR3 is TGCGCCAGCAGCTACCGGGACAGGGGGAACTATGGCTACACCTTC. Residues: CASSYRDRGNYGYTF.

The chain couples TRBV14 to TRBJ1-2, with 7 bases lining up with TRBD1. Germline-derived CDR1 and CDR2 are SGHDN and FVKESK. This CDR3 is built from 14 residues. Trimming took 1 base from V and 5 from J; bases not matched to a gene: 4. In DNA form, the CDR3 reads TGTGCCAGCAGCCAAGGGACAGGAGTTTATGGCTACACCTTC. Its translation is CASSQGTGVYGYTF.

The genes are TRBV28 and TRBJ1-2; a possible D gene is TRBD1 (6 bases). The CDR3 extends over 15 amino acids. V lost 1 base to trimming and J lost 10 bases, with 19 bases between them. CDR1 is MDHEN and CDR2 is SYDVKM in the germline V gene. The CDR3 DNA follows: TGTGCCAGCAGTTTATTGCCAGGGGCCCTAGGGGCCTACACCTTC. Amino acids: CASSLLPGALGAYTF.

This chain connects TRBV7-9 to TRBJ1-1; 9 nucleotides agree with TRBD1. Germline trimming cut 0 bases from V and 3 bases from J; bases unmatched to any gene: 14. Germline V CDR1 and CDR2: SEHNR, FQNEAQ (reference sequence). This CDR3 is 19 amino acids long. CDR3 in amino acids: CASSLAPRSETGGHTEAFF. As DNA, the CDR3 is TGTGCCAGCAGCTTAGCCCCGAGGTCGGAAACAGGGGGCCACACTGAAGCTTTCTTT.